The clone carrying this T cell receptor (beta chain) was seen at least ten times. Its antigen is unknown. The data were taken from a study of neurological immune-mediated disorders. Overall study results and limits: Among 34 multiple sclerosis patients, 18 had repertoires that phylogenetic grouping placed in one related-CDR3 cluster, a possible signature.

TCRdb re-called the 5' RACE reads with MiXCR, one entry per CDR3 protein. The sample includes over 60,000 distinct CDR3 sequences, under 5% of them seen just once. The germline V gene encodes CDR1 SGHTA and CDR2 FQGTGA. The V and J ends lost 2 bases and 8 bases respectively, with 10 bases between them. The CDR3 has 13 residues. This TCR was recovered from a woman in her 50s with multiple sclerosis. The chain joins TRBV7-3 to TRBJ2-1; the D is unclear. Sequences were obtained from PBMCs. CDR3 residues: CASSLLSVDEQFF. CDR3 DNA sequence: TGTGCCAGCAGCTTACTGAGCGTCGATGAGCAGTTCTTC.